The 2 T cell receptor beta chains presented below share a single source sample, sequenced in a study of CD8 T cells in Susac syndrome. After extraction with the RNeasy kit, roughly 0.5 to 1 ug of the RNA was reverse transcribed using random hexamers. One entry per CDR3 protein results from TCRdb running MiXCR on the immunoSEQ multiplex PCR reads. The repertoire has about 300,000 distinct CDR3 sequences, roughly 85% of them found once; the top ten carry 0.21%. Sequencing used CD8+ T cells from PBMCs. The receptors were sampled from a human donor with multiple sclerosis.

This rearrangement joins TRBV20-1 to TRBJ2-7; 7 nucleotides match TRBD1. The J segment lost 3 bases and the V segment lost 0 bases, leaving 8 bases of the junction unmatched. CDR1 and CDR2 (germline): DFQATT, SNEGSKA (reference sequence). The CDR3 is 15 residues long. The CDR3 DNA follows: TGCAGTGCTAGAGACCGCCGGGACAGTTACTACGAGCAGTACTTC. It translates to CSARDRRDSYYEQYF.

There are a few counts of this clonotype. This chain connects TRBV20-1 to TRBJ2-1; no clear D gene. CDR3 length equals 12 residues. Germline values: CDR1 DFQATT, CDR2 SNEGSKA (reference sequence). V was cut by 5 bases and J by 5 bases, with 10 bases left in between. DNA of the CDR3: TGCAGTGCTTGGGATCTTGACAATGAGCAGTTCTTC. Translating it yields CSAWDLDNEQFF.